This T cell receptor beta chain was obtained from a study of vaccination effects on CD4 cells after COVID-19. Study-wide background: Each participant was administered two doses of either the BNT162b2 or the mRNA-1273 vaccine.

Germline CDR1 and CDR2: SEHNR and FQNEAQ (reference sequence). This CDR3 region has 12 residues. V lost 1 base and J 6 bases, leaving 6 bases between the germline ends. This clone was seen a handful of times. Its cognate antigen is unknown. Sequencing was performed with immunoSEQ multiplex PCR; in TCRdb, only in-frame clones are kept and a portion is missing. This table has 20,000 to 25,000 clones, about 73% appearing once. Prior to sequencing, the ViraFEST assay stimulated PBMC with viral peptide pools, which expanded the antigen-specific CD4+ T cells. When ten to eleven days of culture had elapsed, CD4+ T cells were isolated.

The rearrangement joins TRBV7-9 to TRBJ2-5; D gene unclear. This receptor was obtained from a human donor who received a COVID-19 vaccine. The sample here was CD4+ T cells from PBMCs cultured with HCoV-229E spike peptides, taken before COVID-19 vaccination. This CDR3 is CASSLDEQTQYF. The CDR3 bases are TGTGCCAGCAGCTTAGATGAGCAGACCCAGTACTTC.